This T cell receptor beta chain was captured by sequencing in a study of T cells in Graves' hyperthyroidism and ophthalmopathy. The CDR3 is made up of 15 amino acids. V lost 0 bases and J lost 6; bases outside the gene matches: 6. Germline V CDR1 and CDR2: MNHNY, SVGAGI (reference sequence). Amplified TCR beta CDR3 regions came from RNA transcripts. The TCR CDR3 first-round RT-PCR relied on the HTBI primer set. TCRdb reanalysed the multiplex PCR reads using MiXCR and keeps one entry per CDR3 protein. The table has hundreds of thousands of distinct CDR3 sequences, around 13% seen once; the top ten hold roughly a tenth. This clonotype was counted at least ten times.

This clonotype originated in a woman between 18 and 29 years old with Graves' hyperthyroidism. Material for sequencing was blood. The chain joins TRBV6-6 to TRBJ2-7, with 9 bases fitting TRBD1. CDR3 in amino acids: CASSYSNRGRGEQYF. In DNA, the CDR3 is TGTGCCAGCAGTTACTCGAACAGGGGGCGCGGCGAGCAGTACTTC.